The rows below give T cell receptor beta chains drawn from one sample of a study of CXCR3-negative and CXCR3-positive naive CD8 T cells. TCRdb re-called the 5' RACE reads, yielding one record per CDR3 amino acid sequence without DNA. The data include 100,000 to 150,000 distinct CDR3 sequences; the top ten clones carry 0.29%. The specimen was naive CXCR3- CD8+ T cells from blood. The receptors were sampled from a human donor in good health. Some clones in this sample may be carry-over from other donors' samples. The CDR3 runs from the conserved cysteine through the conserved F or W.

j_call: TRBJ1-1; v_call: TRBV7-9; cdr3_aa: CASSLFGPAEDTEAFF
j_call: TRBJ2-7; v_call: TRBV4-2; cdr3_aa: CASSQDSDSWEEQYF
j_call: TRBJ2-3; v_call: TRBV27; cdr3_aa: CASSFSGDTQYF
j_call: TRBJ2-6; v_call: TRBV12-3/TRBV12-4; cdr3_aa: CASSPRAAGANVLTF
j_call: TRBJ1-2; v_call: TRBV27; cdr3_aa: CASSPDRGLHNYGYTF
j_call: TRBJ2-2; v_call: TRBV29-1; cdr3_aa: CSAPGGNTGELFF
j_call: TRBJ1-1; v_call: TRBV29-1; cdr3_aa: CSVATDNTEAFF
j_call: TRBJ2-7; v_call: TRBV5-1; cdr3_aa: CASSFGQVGEQYF
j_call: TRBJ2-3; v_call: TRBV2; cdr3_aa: CASSENWGVETDTQYF
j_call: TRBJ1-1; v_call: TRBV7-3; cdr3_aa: CASSLRGGTEAFF
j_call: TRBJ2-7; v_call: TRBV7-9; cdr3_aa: CASSLGTPVYEQYF
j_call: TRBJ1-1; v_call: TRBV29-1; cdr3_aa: CSGGQGFTEAFF
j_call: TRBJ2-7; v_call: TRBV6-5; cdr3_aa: CASSYGGTAYEQYF
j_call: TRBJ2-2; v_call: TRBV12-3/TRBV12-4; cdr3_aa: CASTPYTGELFF
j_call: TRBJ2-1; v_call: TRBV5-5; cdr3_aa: CASSFNAPVGEQFF
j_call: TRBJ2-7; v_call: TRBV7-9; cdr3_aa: CASSGPGHSTSLYYEQYF
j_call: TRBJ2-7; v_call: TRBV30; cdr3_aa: CAWSAKGQGIYEQYF
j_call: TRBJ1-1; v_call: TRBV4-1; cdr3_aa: CASSQGPPGVNTEAFF
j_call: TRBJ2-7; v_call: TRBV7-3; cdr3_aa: CASSFLAGANEQYF
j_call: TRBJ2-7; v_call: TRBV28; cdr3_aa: CASSGGQVSYEQYF
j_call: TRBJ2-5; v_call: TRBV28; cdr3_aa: CASKGELQETQYF
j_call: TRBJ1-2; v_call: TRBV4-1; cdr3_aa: CASSQDLGGVAGYTF
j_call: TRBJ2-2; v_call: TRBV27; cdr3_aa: CASSLRANTGELFF
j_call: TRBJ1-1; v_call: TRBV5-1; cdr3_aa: CASSLGIAGTAGLRTEAFF
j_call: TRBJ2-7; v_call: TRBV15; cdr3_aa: CATSRDESYEQYF